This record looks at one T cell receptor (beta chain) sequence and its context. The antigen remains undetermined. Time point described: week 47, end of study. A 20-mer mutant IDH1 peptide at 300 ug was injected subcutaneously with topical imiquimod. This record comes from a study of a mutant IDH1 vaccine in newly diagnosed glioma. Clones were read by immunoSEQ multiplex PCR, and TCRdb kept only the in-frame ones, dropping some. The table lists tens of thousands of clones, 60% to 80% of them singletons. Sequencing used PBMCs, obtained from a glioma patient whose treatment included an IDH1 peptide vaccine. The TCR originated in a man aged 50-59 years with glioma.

The CDR3: CASSYGQGRPEAFF. CDR3 nucleotides: TGTGCCAGCAGTTACGGCCAGGGCAGACCTGAAGCTTTCTTT. The rearrangement uses TRBV6-5 and TRBJ1-1; TRBD1 might be the D (5 bases). Trimming took off 2 bases at V and 6 bases at J, with 13 bases between the two ends. The CDR3 covers 14 residues. Germline V gene lookup returns CDR1 MNHEY and CDR2 SVGAGI.